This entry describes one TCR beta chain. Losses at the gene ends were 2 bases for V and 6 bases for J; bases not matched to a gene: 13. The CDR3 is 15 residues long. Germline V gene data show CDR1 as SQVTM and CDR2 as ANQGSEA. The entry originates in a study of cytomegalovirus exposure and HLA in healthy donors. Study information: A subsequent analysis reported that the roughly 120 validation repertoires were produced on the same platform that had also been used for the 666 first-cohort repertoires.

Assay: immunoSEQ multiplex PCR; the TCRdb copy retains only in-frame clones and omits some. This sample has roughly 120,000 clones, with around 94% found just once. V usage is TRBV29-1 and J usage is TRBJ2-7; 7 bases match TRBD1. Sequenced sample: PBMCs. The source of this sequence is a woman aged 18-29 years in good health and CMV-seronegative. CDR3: CSVELSGDRDLEQYF. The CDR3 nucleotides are TGCAGCGTTGAATTGAGTGGGGACAGAGACCTCGAGCAGTACTTC.